The rows below give T cell receptor beta chains drawn from one sample of a study. Via MiXCR, TCRdb re-called the 5' RACE reads, giving one row per CDR3 protein. Here the sample spans nearly 55,000 distinct CDR3 sequences, approximately 24% being singletons. Material: tumor-infiltrating naive CD4+ T cells sorted from the breast tumor. The source is a female donor with breast cancer. The CDR3 runs from the conserved cysteine through the conserved F or W. D genes are given only for firm matches. Some rows have no size entry. The others give once, few or many, or a class for an expanded clone.

v_gene	d_gene	j_gene	abundance	CDR3aa	CDR3nt
TRBV3-1	NA	TRBJ1-5	NA	CASSPRTGPGQPQHF	TGTGCCAGCAGCCCTCGAACGGGGCCAGGTCAGCCCCAGCATTTT
TRBV20-1	NA	TRBJ2-1	NA	CSAPPGRGEQFF	TGCAGTGCTCCCCCAGGGAGGGGGGAGCAGTTCTTC
TRBV7-2	TRBD1	TRBJ1-5	NA	CASSLASTGVRPQHF	TGTGCCAGCAGCTTAGCCTCGACAGGGGTACGACCCCAGCATTTT
TRBV7-2	NA	TRBJ2-7	NA	CASSQGLVRSYEQYF	TGTGCCAGCAGCCAGGGACTTGTTCGTTCCTACGAGCAGTACTTC
TRBV15	TRBD2	TRBJ2-1	many	CATSRDLAGASIYNEQFF	TGTGCCACCAGCAGAGACCTAGCGGGAGCTTCCATATACAATGAGCAGTTCTTC
TRBV12-3/TRBV12-4	NA	TRBJ2-4	NA	CASSFGAWESAKDIQYF	TGTGCCAGCAGTTTCGGGGCCTGGGAGTCGGCCAAAGACATTCAGTACTTC
TRBV4-1	TRBD2	TRBJ2-7	NA	CASSQPGLAGTIAYEQDF	TGCGCCAGCAGCCAACCAGGACTAGCGGGAACGATAGCCTACGAGCAGGACTTC
TRBV6-1	TRBD2	TRBJ2-3	few	CASRGLVRTDTQYF	TGTGCCAGCAGGGGACTAGTGCGCACAGATACGCAGTATTTT
TRBV20-1	NA	TRBJ1-4	few	CSATSATNEKLFF	TGCAGTGCTACGAGTGCAACTAATGAAAAACTGTTTTTT
TRBV28	NA	TRBJ2-7	few	CASSLQGHEQYF	TGTGCCAGCAGTTTACAAGGCCACGAGCAGTACTTC
TRBV7-2	TRBD2	TRBJ2-7	few	CASSPQGREGAYEQYF	TGTGCCAGCAGCCCTCAGGGGCGGGAGGGCGCCTACGAGCAGTACTTC
TRBV7-2	NA	TRBJ2-5	medium-sized	CASSLARSSQETQYF	TGTGCCAGCAGCTTAGCTAGGTCAAGCCAAGAGACCCAGTACTTC
TRBV9	NA	TRBJ2-1	NA	CASSSTGTSYGNEQFF	TGTGCCAGCAGCTCCACCGGGACTTCTTATGGGAATGAGCAGTTCTTC
TRBV20-1	NA	TRBJ1-5	NA	CSARDGGCSNQPQHF	TGCAGTGCTAGAGATGGGGGCTGTAGCAATCAGCCCCAGCATTTT
TRBV7-2	NA	TRBJ1-3	many	CASSLGNTIYF	TGTGCCAGCAGCTTAGGAAACACCATATATTTT
TRBV7-2	TRBD2	TRBJ2-1	NA	CASSSLSGTRGAEQFF	TGTGCCAGCAGCTCTCTCTCCGGGACTAGGGGTGCCGAGCAGTTCTTC
TRBV7-2	NA	TRBJ2-2	few	CASSPSAGTTGELFF	TGTGCCAGCAGCCCGTCGGCAGGGACTACCGGGGAGCTGTTTTTT
TRBV20-1	NA	TRBJ1-4	NA	CSARGLGAGSEKLFF	TGCAGTGCTAGAGGGTTGGGGGCAGGTAGTGAAAAACTGTTTTTT
TRBV7-2	TRBD1	TRBJ1-6	NA	CASSLGQGGPNSPLHF	TGTGCCAGCAGCCTAGGACAGGGTGGGCCTAATTCACCCCTCCACTTT
TRBV6-5	TRBD2	TRBJ2-2	many	CASSLAGGLWTGELFF	TGTGCCAGCAGCTTAGCGGGAGGGCTGTGGACCGGGGAGCTGTTTTTT
TRBV6-2/TRBV6-3	TRBD1	TRBJ1-1	few	CASSSAGTVNTEAFF	TGTGCCAGCAGTTCCGCCGGGACAGTGAACACTGAAGCTTTCTTT
TRBV28	NA	TRBJ1-2	few	CASSGGLGAAGYTF	TGTGCCAGCAGTGGCGGCCTGGGGGCAGCTGGCTACACCTTC
TRBV5-1	NA	TRBJ1-1	NA	CASSRQDVNTEAFF	TGCGCCAGCAGTCGACAGGATGTAAACACTGAAGCTTTCTTT
TRBV5-1	TRBD2	TRBJ2-7	NA	CASSSYPGGYEQYF	TGCGCCAGCAGCTCATATCCGGGAGGTTACGAGCAGTACTTC
TRBV5-1	NA	TRBJ2-5	NA	CASSQTLVPGGTQYF	TGCGCCAGCAGCCAGACGTTGGTACCGGGCGGGACCCAGTACTTC
TRBV7-2	TRBD2	TRBJ2-2	NA	CASSLMGTSGRGELFF	TGTGCCAGCAGCTTAATGGGAACTAGCGGGCGTGGAGAGCTGTTTTTT
TRBV9	NA	TRBJ2-6	NA	CASSPTPGTKHSGADVLTF	TGTGCCAGCAGCCCAACCCCCGGGACGAAACACTCTGGGGCCGACGTCCTGACTTTC
TRBV7-3	NA	TRBJ2-3	few	CASSLNPTDTQYF	TGTGCCAGCAGCTTAAACCCCACAGATACGCAGTATTTT
TRBV19	NA	TRBJ1-6	NA	CASSIYVIRTSPLHF	TGTGCCAGTAGTATATATGTAATCCGGACTTCACCCCTCCACTTT
TRBV15	NA	TRBJ2-7	NA	CATSRDHGQYYEQYF	TGTGCCACCAGCAGAGATCATGGACAGTACTACGAGCAGTACTTC
TRBV7-6	NA	TRBJ1-1	few	CASSLDRFTEAFF	TGTGCCAGCAGCTTAGATAGGTTTACTGAAGCTTTCTTT
TRBV5-1	NA	TRBJ1-1	many	CASSLAAPPGGEAFF	TGCGCCAGCAGCTTGGCTGCACCTCCTGGAGGTGAAGCTTTCTTT
TRBV28	NA	TRBJ1-2	NA	CASSQVSYGYTF	TGTGCCAGCAGTCAGGTATCCTATGGCTACACCTTC
TRBV7-2	NA	TRBJ1-2	NA	CASSLVSGQIYGYTF	TGTGCCAGCAGCTTAGTTTCCGGACAGATCTATGGCTACACCTTC
TRBV7-3	TRBD2	TRBJ2-1	NA	CASSRGLAGYNVQFF	TGTGCCAGCAGCCGAGGACTAGCGGGGTACAATGTGCAGTTCTTC
TRBV6-2/TRBV6-3	TRBD2	TRBJ2-1	NA	CASKGLAGPSSYNEQFF	TGTGCCAGCAAGGGACTAGCGGGACCGAGCTCCTACAATGAGCAGTTCTTC
TRBV7-3	NA	TRBJ1-1	few	CASSLEVTGNTEAFF	TGTGCCAGCAGCTTAGAAGTCACGGGGAACACTGAAGCTTTCTTT
TRBV5-1	NA	TRBJ2-3	few	CASSLEEGTDTQYF	TGCGCCAGCAGCTTGGAGGAGGGCACAGATACGCAGTATTTT
TRBV29-1	NA	TRBJ1-2	once	CSSTLGGNYGYTF	TGCAGCTCTACGTTGGGGGGTAACTATGGCTACACCTTC
TRBV12-5	TRBD1	TRBJ2-3	NA	CASGLDTWTGSGTDTQYF	TGTGCTAGTGGTTTGGACACGTGGACAGGGTCCGGCACAGATACGCAGTATTTT